This T cell receptor (beta chain) was identified during a study of shared clonotypes between healthy human individuals. Looking at the study overall: Aged between 18 and 49, the donors were a couple of women and three men.

Points from the study as a whole: Represented diversity (both genetic and exposure-history) was limited by the small number of donors.

A note on this clone: The antigen remains unidentified.

The test was conducted at deep level. Researchers sequenced unsorted PBMC DNA using ten immunoSEQ deep assay plates. TCRdb's table, derived via immunoSEQ multiplex PCR, lists solely in-frame clones and lacks some. The sample has around 450,000 clones; roughly 77% are singletons. The V gene end was trimmed by 4 bases and the J gene end by 3 bases; junction bases not matched to a gene: 8. Germline assignment: CDR1 SGHRS and CDR2 YFSETQ. The CDR3 loop spans 15 amino acids. The clonotype comes from a woman aged 40-49 years in good health. Some clones in this sample may be carry-over from other donors' samples. Source material: PBMCs. The chain recombines TRBV5-1 with TRBJ2-7; 9 bases are shared with TRBD2. The CDR3 nucleotides are TGCGCCAGCAGCCCGGTACTAGCGGGCAACTACGAGCAGTACTTC. Translated: CASSPVLAGNYEQYF.